This TCR beta chain was sequenced in a study of Ad26.COV2.S vaccination and SARS-CoV-2 variants listed by TCRdb under 2021. For the wider study: Donors in the vaccine arm were drawn from COV1001, a multicentre, randomized, double-blind, placebo-controlled phase I-IIa trial testing Ad26.COV2.S in healthy adults. Trial participants were randomized into five groups of five: low-dose or high-dose Ad26.COV2.S given once or twice, or placebo on both occasions. A total of about 30 samples were included in the TCR-sequenced set, comprising 19 Ad26.COV2.S vaccine recipients, 5 placebo recipients and 8 SARS-CoV-2 convalescent individuals. Throughout the experiments and outcome assessment, investigators stayed blinded to trial group allocation. TCRbeta repertoire sequencing was used to assess the specificity and breadth of SARS-CoV-2-reactive T cell receptors after Ad26.COV2.S vaccination. Ad26.COV2.S was administered intramuscularly at 5 x 10^10 or 1 x 10^11 viral particles, either as a single shot or as two shots given 56 days apart.

The immunoSEQ Assay was used to sequence TCRbeta CDR3 regions. After extraction, genomic DNA underwent amplification by bias-controlled multiplex PCR, followed by high-throughput sequencing. The study's processing was this. To quantify the absolute abundance of every unique TCRbeta CDR3 region, sequences were collapsed and filtered. T cell fraction was estimated by normalizing TCRbeta template counts to usable DNA, with usable DNA measured through amplification of reference genes found in all nucleated cells. Repertoire TCRs were annotated as SARS-CoV-2-specific by exact matching of V gene, CDR3 amino acid sequence and J gene to a known reactive TCR set. MIRA supplied the reference SARS-CoV-2 TCR set, which was filtered for enrichment in COVID-19-positive ImmuneCODE repertoires so that public or cross-reactive TCRs were removed. Based on the MIRA antigens, annotated TCRs were further analysed at the level of specific ORF or position within ORF. Breadth was defined as annotated unique rearrangements over total unique productive rearrangements; depth was the summed frequency of those rearrangements. Two-sided Wilcoxon rank-sum tests were used to compare TCR breadth between groups. TCRdb carries this immuneACCESS record with in-frame sequences only. Its versions omit some clonotypes, under half of them owing to an unresolved V gene in the studies checked, with the rest unexplained. For V, J and clone size, that table is used; D and trimming come from the DNA. The sample has 350,000 to 450,000 clones on record, around 86% of them singletons. The ten largest clones add up to around 3.6% of the sample.

With regard to this clone: Its antigen is unknown. The sample holds no much larger clone one base away, and base qualities are not on file.

Interpreted using the paper, the treatment or condition label stands for: roughly 18 received Ad26.COV2.S at low or high dose, single or two shots; about 5 received placebo; per-sample allocation not given. Repertoires of vaccine and placebo recipients were sequenced from samples taken on day 63 after the first injection. Between 29 July and 7 August 2020, Cohort 1b enrolled 25 adults aged 18-55 years at one site in Boston, USA. Ad26.COV2.S was a replication-incompetent adenovirus type 26 vector expressing a prefusion-stabilized SARS-CoV-2 spike protein from the original Wuhan strain. Sequences LNHDA (CDR1) and SQIVND (CDR2) are obtained from the germline V gene (reference sequence). The germline ends are 15 bases apart after V is trimmed by 1 base and J by 3 bases. The cysteine opens and the phenylalanine closes a CDR3 of 16 amino acids. Only the CDR3 region is kept as DNA, spanning 48 bases read in frame from base 1.

Here is what the overall study found, with its caveats: Vaccine and placebo recipients had similar non-spike TCR breadth, a finding consistent with the vaccine containing only spike. Substantial breadth of spike-specific CD8+ and CD4+ T cell responses was reported after vaccination. The authors noted that the TCR breadth and depth analyses may have underestimated total T cell responses. The study was not powered for comparison of responses between vaccine doses or regimens. Higher spike-specific TCR breadth was observed in Ad26.COV2.S recipients than in placebo recipients (P = 0.0014).

This TCR came from a person between 18 and 65 years old who received the Ad26.COV2.S COVID-19 vaccine or a placebo. This specimen consisted of peripheral blood, obtained in a trial of Ad26.COV2.S vaccine versus placebo. The V and J genes are TRBV19 and TRBJ1-1; confidence is insufficient to name the D gene. The CDR3 region: CASSIGQNTFYTEAFF. The sequence in DNA is TGTGCCAGTAGTATAGGGCAGAATACCTTTTACACTGAAGCTTTCTTT.